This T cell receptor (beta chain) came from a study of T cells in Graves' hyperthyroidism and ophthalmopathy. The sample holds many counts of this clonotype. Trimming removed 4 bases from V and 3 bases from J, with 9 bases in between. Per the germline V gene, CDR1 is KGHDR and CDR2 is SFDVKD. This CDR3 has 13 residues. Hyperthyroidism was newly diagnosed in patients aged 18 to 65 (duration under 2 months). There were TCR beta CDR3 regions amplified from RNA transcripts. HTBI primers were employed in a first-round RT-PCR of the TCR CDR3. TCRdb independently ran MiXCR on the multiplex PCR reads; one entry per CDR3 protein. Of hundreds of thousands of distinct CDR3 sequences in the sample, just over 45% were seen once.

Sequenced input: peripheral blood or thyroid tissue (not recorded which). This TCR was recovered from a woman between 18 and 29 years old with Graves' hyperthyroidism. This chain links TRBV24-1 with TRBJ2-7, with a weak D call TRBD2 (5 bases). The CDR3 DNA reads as TGTGCCACCAGTGACTGGGAGAGCTACGAGCAGTACTTC. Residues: CATSDWESYEQYF.